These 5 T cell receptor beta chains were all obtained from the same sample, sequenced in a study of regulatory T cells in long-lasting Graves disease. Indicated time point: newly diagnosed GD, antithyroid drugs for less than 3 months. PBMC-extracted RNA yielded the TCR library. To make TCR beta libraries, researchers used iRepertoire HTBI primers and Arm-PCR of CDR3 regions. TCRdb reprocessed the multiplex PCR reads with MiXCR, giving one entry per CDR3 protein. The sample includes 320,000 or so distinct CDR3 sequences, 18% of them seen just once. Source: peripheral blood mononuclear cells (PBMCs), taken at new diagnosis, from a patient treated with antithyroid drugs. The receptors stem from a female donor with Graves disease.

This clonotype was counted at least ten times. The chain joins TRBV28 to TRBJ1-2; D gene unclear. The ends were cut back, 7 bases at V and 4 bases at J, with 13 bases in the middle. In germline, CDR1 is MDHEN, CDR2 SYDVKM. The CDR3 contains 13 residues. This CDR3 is CASKTGSSYGYTF. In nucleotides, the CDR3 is TGTGCCAGCAAAACGGGAAGCTCCTATGGCTACACCTTC.

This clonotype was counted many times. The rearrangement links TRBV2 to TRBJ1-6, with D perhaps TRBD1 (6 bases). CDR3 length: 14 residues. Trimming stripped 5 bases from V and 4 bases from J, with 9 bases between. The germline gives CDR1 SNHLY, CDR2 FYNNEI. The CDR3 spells CASSSQGYNSPLHF. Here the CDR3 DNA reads TGTGCCAGCAGTAGCCAGGGGTATAATTCACCCCTCCACTTT.

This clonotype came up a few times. The CDR3 reads CAWSVLAGQGAGELFF. The CDR3 DNA follows: TGTGCCTGGAGTGTACTCGCGGGACAGGGTGCCGGGGAGCTGTTTTTT. This rearrangement joins TRBV30 to TRBJ2-2; 9 bases line up with TRBD1. This CDR3 is built from 16 residues. With 0 bases clipped from V and 6 bases from J, the junction kept 8 bases outside the gene matches. Per the germline V gene, CDR1 is GTSNPN and CDR2 is SVGIG (reference sequence).

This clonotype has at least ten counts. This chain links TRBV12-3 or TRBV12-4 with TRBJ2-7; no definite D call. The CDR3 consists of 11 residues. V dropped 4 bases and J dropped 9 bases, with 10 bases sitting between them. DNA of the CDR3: TGTGCCAGCAGTTCCCGACTCGGGCAGTACTTC. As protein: CASSSRLGQYF.

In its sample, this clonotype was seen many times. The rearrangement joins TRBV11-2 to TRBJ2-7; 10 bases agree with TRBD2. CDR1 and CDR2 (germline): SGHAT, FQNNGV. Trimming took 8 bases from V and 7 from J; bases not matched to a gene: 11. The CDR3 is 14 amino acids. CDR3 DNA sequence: TGTGCCAGCGGTCCACTAGCGGGGTCCTGGGAGCAGTACTTC. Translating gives CASGPLAGSWEQYF.